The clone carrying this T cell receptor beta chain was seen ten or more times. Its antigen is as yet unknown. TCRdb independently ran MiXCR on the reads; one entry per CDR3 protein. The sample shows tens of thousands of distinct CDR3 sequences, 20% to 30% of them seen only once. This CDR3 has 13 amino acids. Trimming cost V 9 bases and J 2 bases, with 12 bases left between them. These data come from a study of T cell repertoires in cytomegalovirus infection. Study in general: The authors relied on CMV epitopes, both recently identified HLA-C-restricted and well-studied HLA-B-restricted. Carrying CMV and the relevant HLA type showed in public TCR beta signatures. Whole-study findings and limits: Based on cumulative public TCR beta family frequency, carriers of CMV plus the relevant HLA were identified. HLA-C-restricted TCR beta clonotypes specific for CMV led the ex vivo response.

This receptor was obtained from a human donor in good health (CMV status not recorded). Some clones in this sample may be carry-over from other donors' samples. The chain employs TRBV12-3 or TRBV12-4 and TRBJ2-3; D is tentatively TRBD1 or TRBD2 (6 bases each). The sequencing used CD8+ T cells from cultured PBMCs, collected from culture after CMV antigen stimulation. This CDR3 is CASSGADTDTQYF. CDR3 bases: TGTGCCAGTTCGGGGGCAGACACAGATACGCAGTATTTT.